The text below deals with one T cell receptor (beta chain). cDNA came from about 0.5 to 1 ug RNA primed by random hexamers. Multiplex PCR with immunoSEQ amplified the TCR beta CDR3 across 54 Vbeta and 13 Jbeta. TCRdb reprocessed the immunoSEQ multiplex PCR reads with MiXCR, giving one entry per CDR3 protein. Altogether about 400,000 distinct CDR3 sequences are present, about 85% being singletons, with the ten largest covering under 0.15%. The data were obtained in a study of CD8 T cells in Susac syndrome. The V segment lost 4 bases and the J segment 3 bases; nucleotides outside the gene matches: 11. Looked up from germline, CDR1 is SGHVS and CDR2 is FQNEAQ. This CDR3 comprises 16 residues.

Sample: CD8+ T cells from PBMCs. This sequence was found in a human donor with multiple sclerosis. V and J are TRBV7-8 and TRBJ2-7; 8 nucleotides line up with TRBD2. The CDR3 DNA reads TGTGCCAGCAGCTCAGGGGCACTAGCGGTATTCTACGAGCAGTACTTC. This translates into CASSSGALAVFYEQYF.